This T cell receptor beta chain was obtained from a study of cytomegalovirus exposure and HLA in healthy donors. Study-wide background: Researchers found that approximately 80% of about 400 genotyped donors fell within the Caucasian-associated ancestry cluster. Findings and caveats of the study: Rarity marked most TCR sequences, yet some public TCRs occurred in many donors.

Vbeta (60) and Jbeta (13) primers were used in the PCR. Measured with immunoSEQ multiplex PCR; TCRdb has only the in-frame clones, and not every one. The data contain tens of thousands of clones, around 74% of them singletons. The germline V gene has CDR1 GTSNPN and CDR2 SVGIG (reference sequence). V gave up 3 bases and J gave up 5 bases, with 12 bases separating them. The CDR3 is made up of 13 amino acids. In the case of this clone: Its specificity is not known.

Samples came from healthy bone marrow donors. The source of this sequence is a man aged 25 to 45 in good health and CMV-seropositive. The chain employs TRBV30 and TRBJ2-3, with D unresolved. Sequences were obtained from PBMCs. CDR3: CAWSPPRGDTQYF. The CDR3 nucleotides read TGTGCCTGGAGCCCCCCACGCGGAGATACGCAGTATTTT. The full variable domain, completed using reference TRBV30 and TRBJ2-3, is SQTIHQWPATLVQPVGSPLSLECTVEGTSNPNLYWYRQAAGRGLQLLFYSVGIGQISSEVPQNLSASRPQDRQFILSSKKLLLSDSGFYLCAWSPPRGDTQYFGPGTRLTVL.